The rows below give T cell receptor beta chains drawn from one sample of a study of blood T cells in healthy people across ages. Via MiXCR, TCRdb re-called the 5' RACE reads, giving one row per CDR3 protein. The sample includes 630,000 or so distinct CDR3 sequences, about 30% of them seen just once. The sample comprised blood. The receptor set was obtained from a woman aged 80 or older in good health. The CDR3 runs from the conserved cysteine through the conserved F or W. D genes are given only for firm matches. Some rows mark clone size as missing; the rest say once, few, many or name a class of expanded clone.

.	TRBJ1-1	TRBV20-1	.	CSARDPQGVSVEAFF	TGCAGTGCTAGAGATCCCCAGGGTGTCTCGGTTGAAGCTTTCTTT
.	TRBJ1-5	TRBV5-8	few	CASSHDSSNQPQHF	TGTGCCAGCAGTCATGACAGTAGCAATCAGCCCCAGCATTTT
.	TRBJ1-2	TRBV4-1	few	CASSQVGRGVGGYTF	TGCGCCAGCAGCCAAGTTGGACGGGGGGTTGGGGGCTACACCTTC
.	TRBJ1-1	TRBV5-1	.	CASSVDTGLLTEAFF	TGCGCCAGCAGCGTAGACACCGGACTTCTAACTGAAGCTTTCTTT
.	TRBJ2-1	TRBV30	many	CAWSVRGRGSYNEQFF	TGTGCCTGGAGTGTACGGGGGCGGGGTTCCTACAATGAGCAGTTCTTC
.	TRBJ2-5	TRBV7-6	once	CASSAQEGDQETQYF	TGTGCCAGCAGCGCTCAAGAAGGAGACCAAGAGACCCAGTACTTC
.	TRBJ2-2	TRBV15	.	CATSRDRAGTGELFF	TGTGCCACCAGCAGAGACAGGGCCGGGACCGGGGAGCTGTTTTTT
TRBD1	TRBJ2-4	TRBV5-8	many	CASSQDRAGNIQYF	TGTGCCAGCAGCCAGGACAGGGCTGGGAACATTCAGTACTTC
TRBD2	TRBJ2-7	TRBV29-1	.	CSVVGTSGRQGEQYF	TGCAGCGTTGTAGGGACTAGCGGGAGGCAAGGGGAGCAGTACTTC
TRBD1	TRBJ1-3	TRBV3-1	.	CASSLRQGGGNTIYF	TGTGCCAGCAGCCTCCGACAGGGCGGCGGAAACACCATATATTTT